Below, 5 T cell receptor beta chains from the same sample are listed, as sequenced in a study of shared clonotypes between healthy human individuals. The repertoire was sequenced with immunoSEQ multiplex PCR; TCRdb's copy has only in-frame clones and lacks some. The sample comprises about 2 million clones, 85% to 95% of which are singletons, and 0.13% rests with the top ten. Sample: naive CD4+ T cells sorted from blood. Sample subset: CD45RA+ positively selected. Receptor source: a young man in good health.

The rearrangement uses TRBV14 and TRBJ2-5; no clear D gene. Between the trimmed V and J ends, which lost 4 bases and 1 base, there was a span of 7 bases. CDR1 and CDR2 from the germline V gene are SGHDN and FVKESK. CDR3 size: 13 residues. CDR3 sequence: CASSLGPQETQYF. In nucleotides, the CDR3 is TGTGCCAGCAGCCTCGGGCCCCAAGAGACCCAGTACTTC.

The chain carries TRBV19 and TRBJ2-7, with D perhaps matching TRBD2 (5 bases). Trimming took off 10 bases at V and 3 bases at J, with 16 bases between the two ends. Germline CDR1 LNHDA, CDR2 SQIVND (reference sequence). The length of the CDR3 is 13 residues. The CDR3 spells CATGSQAVYEQYF. The CDR3 DNA is TGTGCCACGGGAAGTCAGGCAGTCTACGAGCAGTACTTC.

Note on this clone: Other DNA variants within this sample encode the same CDR3. The rearrangement joins TRBV29-1 to TRBJ2-7; 7 bases agree with TRBD1. The CDR3 has 13 residues. The J segment lost 0 bases and the V segment lost 6 bases, leaving 5 bases of the junction unmatched. Germline loops: CDR1 SQVTM, CDR2 ANQGSEA. CDR3 bases: TGCAGCGTCGGCAGGGGGAGCTCCTACGAGCAGTACTTC. Translating it yields CSVGRGSSYEQYF.

In regard to this clone: One end of the junction varies from germline; a read error may be responsible. This chain joins TRBV7-7 and TRBJ2-7, with D maybe TRBD2 (6 bases). This CDR3 spans 15 amino acids. CDR1 and CDR2 from the germline V gene are SSHAT and FNYEAQ (reference sequence). The CDR3 protein is CASSPGLANIYEQYF. CDR3 nucleotides: TGTGCTAGCAGCCCCGGGCTAGCGAACATCTACGAGCAGTACTTC. The full variable domain, in which reference TRBV7-7 and TRBJ2-7 provide the parts outside the CDR3, is GAGVSQSPRYKVTKRGQDVTLRCDPISSHATLYWYQQALGQGPEFLTYFNYEAQPDKSGLPSDRFSAERPEGSISTLTIQRTEQRDSAMYRCASSPGLANIYEQYFGPGTRLTVT.

The chain couples TRBV5-6 to TRBJ2-7; TRBD1 might be the D (6 bases). Germline-derived CDR1 and CDR2 are SGHDT and YYEEEE. The CDR3 runs to 16 residues. Trimming stripped 1 base from V and 4 bases from J, with 18 bases between. The CDR3 region is CASSLLLSGDPYEQYF. CDR3 coding DNA: TGTGCCAGCAGCTTGCTTTTATCAGGGGATCCTTACGAGCAGTACTTC. Drawing the rest from reference TRBV5-6 and TRBJ2-7, the complete variable domain is DAGVTQSPTHLIKTRGQQVTLRCSPKSGHDTVSWYQQALGQGPQFIFQYYEEEERQRGNFPDRFSGHQFPNYSSELNVNALLLGDSALYLCASSLLLSGDPYEQYFGPGTRLTVT.